This note documents a single T cell receptor beta chain sequence. Its antigen specificity is not known. No per-base quality is available; no much larger clone lies one base away. CDR1 WNHNN and CDR2 SYGVQD were looked up in the germline V gene (reference sequence). Measured from the cysteine to the phenylalanine, the CDR3 is 16 residues long. The DNA shown is the 48-base CDR3, in frame from base 1. The junction carries 16 bases between V and J, which are trimmed by 1 base and 6 bases respectively. This specimen belongs to a study of cytomegalovirus exposure and HLA in healthy donors (dated by TCRdb to 2016 to 2017). The study in broad terms: An earlier analysis of roughly 630 of the donors reported roughly 300 Gb of sequence data and around 110 million unique TCR beta sequences from about 179 million T cells. To decide whether each TCR beta V gene segment behaved as functional or pseudogenic, an earlier analysis of some 540 of the donors relied on high-throughput TCR beta sequencing. A later genetic analysis took genome-wide SNP genotypes for about three fifths of the roughly 670 donors and used that subset as a discovery cohort. To predict cytomegalovirus infection status, the study brought together high-throughput TCR immunosequencing, statistical association of individual TCRs with disease status, and machine learning. In the later analysis, no new phenotypic data were used to find candidate immune exposures; instead, reliance was placed on TCR beta sequences and their occurrence across donors. A handful of DR-DQ haplotypes were handled as single units for association and clustering because linkage in the cohort was strong. The study was designed to test whether signatures of past pathogen exposure could be identified by cataloging public T cell receptors. An early release that covered several hundred HLA-typed donors contained approximately 300 gigabases of sequencing data and around 85 million unique TCR sequences. The T cell repertoires of some 670 subjects were profiled by immunosequencing and related to cytomegalovirus serostatus. Across under 500 genotyped donors of the cohort, an average of approximately 200,000 unique TCR beta nucleotide sequences per donor were sequenced, and around 19% of those sequences were non-productive. All discovery cohort repertoires had been generated using a single sequencing platform. Typing coverage varied by locus: about 629-630 donors for A, B, C, DRB1 and DQB1; roughly 520 for DQA1; more than 600 for DPA1; 450 to 480 for DPB1. Donor age, sex, ethnicity and CMV serostatus were compiled alongside the repertoire data. A later analysis re-analyzed previously published TCR beta repertoires from 600 to 850 donors and added high-resolution HLA genotyping to study TCR occurrence patterns. The genetic ancestry cluster associated with self-reported Caucasian donors included around four fifths of the roughly 400 genotyped donors. In addition to the first cohort of several hundred subjects, a separate validation cohort of some 120 different subjects was used. HLA typing included class I and class II loci at four-digit resolution. General findings and caveats noted by the study authors: In a later analysis, HLA-associated TCR beta chains were found to be more clonally expanded and to have lower generation probabilities than equally common non-associated chains. Sequencing depth was assumed to be roughly uniform across donors in the presence/absence analyses, though that assumption may not hold. A further reported finding was that TCR beta sequences accurately predicted the HLA-A and HLA-B alleles for most subjects in the first cohort. Across donors, most TCR sequences were observed very rarely, whereas some public TCRs were present in many individuals. At a false discovery rate of 0.05, a later analysis linked 16,951 TCR beta sequences to specific HLA alleles. The authors suggested that the approach could potentially be extended to other disease states and immunological phenotypes. Several of the top co-occurrence clusters appeared to be linked to parvovirus B19, influenza, CMV and Epstein-Barr virus, according to a later analysis. In vitro tests confirmed that three of the cytomegalovirus-associated TCR beta chains recognize cytomegalovirus antigens. In a later analysis, the rate of TCR association differed among HLA loci, with DRB1 alleles having the most associated TCRs and HLA-C alleles having the fewest. Assigning TCR associations to individual alleles was difficult when HLA alleles, especially DR and DQ, strongly co-occurred. The study gave a list of 150 to 200 TCR beta chains associated with cytomegalovirus. The 87-base-pair reads could not distinguish some IMGT-functional V segments, including TRBV6-2 and TRBV6-3, so those segments were excluded. For the cohort, immune exposure information was limited to CMV serostatus. Linkage disequilibrium might explain the correlated functional status among segregating V segments, but an unknown experimental factor could not be ruled out. In both the original and validation cohorts, the classifier was reported to diagnose cytomegalovirus status with high specificity and sensitivity. Because counts were too low, approximately 15 rarely observed V segments, including chromosome 9 orphons, were excluded from the earlier analysis of 587 of the donors. Because HLA typing was missing for some donors at each locus, association tests included only the typed subset. Only TCR beta chains were sequenced in this cohort, and the absence of alpha or paired-chain data limited detectable features. According to a later analysis, most CMV-associated TCR beta chains appeared to be HLA-restricted, and the HLA associations seemed to be driven largely by CMV exposure. In a later genetic analysis, a missense DCLRE1C variant was associated with V-gene and J-gene trimming of TCR beta chains, and the association was replicated in an independent cohort. Compared with the approximately 670-donor mean, donors in an Asian-associated ancestry cluster had fewer N-insertions in productive TCRs, according to a later genetic analysis. A cluster of highly shared sequence variants was judged likely to represent a technical artifact of the sequencing pipeline. Broadly in line with IMGT annotations, most TCR beta V segments showed up in productive rearrangements about 87% or about 30% of the time in an earlier analysis of under 700 of the donors.

To prepare the library, the immunoSEQ multiplex PCR assay was applied. For the multiplex PCR, a mixture combining 60 forward primers for TCR Vbeta segments and 13 reverse primers for TCR Jbeta segments was used. The CDR3 region of rearranged TCR beta genes was amplified from genomic DNA with a multiplex PCR assay. On the Illumina HiSeq System, the amplified TCR beta libraries were sequenced as 87-base-pair reads. Per the source publication's procedure: In a later analysis, 77 million or so unique TCR beta chains were counted across the approximately 620 repertoires, and roughly 9.9 million of these chains were shared by at least two donors. A nearest-neighbor algorithm error-corrected the raw reads and collapsed the reads into unique sequences, merging closely related sequences to remove PCR and sequencing errors. To assign V, D and J gene segments, CDR3 sequences were aligned to IMGT reference sequences. Each retained sequence needed at least a six-nucleotide match to both a V gene segment and a J gene segment. A rearrangement was called productive if the CDR3 had no stop codons and remained in frame with V and J, and every other rearrangement was called non-productive. Following IMGT convention, CDR3 was defined as the stretch from the second conserved V-encoded cysteine up to the conserved J-encoded phenylalanine. The earlier analysis of approximately 590 of the donors excluded any sequence lacking an unambiguous match to a single V gene segment. An earlier analysis of a few hundred of the donors classified V segments as functional when productive rearrangements were above 56.7% and as segregating when the standard deviation between donors was above 5%. A statistical classification framework was built to diagnose cytomegalovirus status from the catalog of TCR beta chain sequences. A later analysis assigned V and J genes by comparing TCR nucleotide sequences with IMGT/GENE-DB human TR gene sequences. Using the TCRdist pipeline, a later analysis assigned CDR3 sequences along with most-parsimonious VDJ recombination scenarios. A later analysis defined each TCR beta chain by its CDR3 amino acid sequence plus V-gene family, and excluded reads lacking a unique V-gene family. As a way to deal with suspected cross-contamination and a sequencing artifact, a later analysis dropped approximately 570 nucleotide sequences that were highly shared and had low generation probability. For each public chain, a later analysis derived a clonal expansion index from normalized ranks of inferred template counts within each repertoire. In a later analysis, generation probabilities were computed with a VDJ recombination model fitted to out-of-frame rearrangements, and the resulting probabilities were checked against IGoR. A later analysis scored TCR-TCR, TCR-HLA and TCR-CMV co-occurrence with hypergeometric tests, applying a repertoire-size bias correction to TCR pairs. In a later analysis, false discovery rates were estimated by permuting HLA or CMV assignments 20 times. In a later analysis, co-occurring TCRs were grouped using DBSCAN, and TCRdist sequence similarity was added for clustering within HLA-allele-positive subsets. For co-occurrence clustering, repertoires with fewer than 30,000 or more than 120,000 public chains were excluded, along with four or five repertoires with anomalous nucleotide sharing. Entries here come from immuneACCESS through TCRdb and include only in-frame sequences with V and J called. Some clones fail to appear in such tables; in the studies checked, an unresolved V gene covers under half of the shortfall, and the cause of the remainder is unknown. Clone size and the V and J calls come from that table; the DNA yielded D and trimming. Counted in this sample were some 180,000 clones; approximately 80% of them appeared once. The ten largest account for 1.3% to 1.5% of the sample.

In total, fewer than 750 healthy bone marrow donors made up the cohort. All cohort members were sampled while nominally healthy, although unrecorded immune exposures were likely present. The donor tested CMV seropositive, placing the donor among the 250 to 300 seropositive members of the cohort. A peripheral blood sample was provided by each donor, and peripheral blood mononuclear cells were used for TCR beta sequencing. Genomic DNA extraction from the blood cell samples was performed with the Qiagen DNeasy Blood Extraction Kit. Sequences were obtained from PBMCs. The chain is encoded by TRBV10-1 joined to TRBJ2-1; TRBD2 could be the D gene, as 6 bases match. This sequence was found in a girl aged 10 to 17 in good health and CMV-seropositive. The CDR3 is CASSEYQGLGPNEQFF. Here is the DNA: TGCGCCAGCAGTGAGTACCAGGGACTCGGTCCCAATGAGCAGTTCTTC.